The clone carrying this T cell receptor (beta chain) was recorded many times. The sample originates from a study of Graves' ophthalmopathy and Graves' hyperthyroidism. The sequenced template was RNA, covering the TCR beta CDR3 region. An initial RT-PCR round employing HTBI primers preceded a second-round multiplex PCR. MiXCR was run by TCRdb on the multiplex PCR reads, yielding one entry per CDR3 protein. Of 600,000 to 700,000 distinct CDR3 sequences listed, roughly two fifths are singletons. Trimming took 1 base from V and 0 from J, leaving 14 bases between them. The CDR3 extends over 17 amino acids. Germline V gene data show CDR1 as KGHDR and CDR2 as SFDVKD. The PBMCs used were ones drawn from less than 12 ml of fresh peripheral blood.

The gene calls are TRBV24-1 and TRBJ1-1; D perhaps matches TRBD1 (5 bases). The sequencing sample was made of peripheral blood. This sequence was found in an adult man with Graves' ophthalmopathy. CDR3 DNA: TGTGCCACCAGTGATTTTGAGGGGATCCGCATGAACACTGAAGCTTTCTTT. This translates into CATSDFEGIRMNTEAFF.